This entry lists 12 T cell receptor beta chains sequenced from one sample in a study of Graves' ophthalmopathy and Graves' hyperthyroidism (dated by TCRdb to 2016 to 2019). Sequencing was carried out with an Illumina HiSeq 2000. TCR beta CDR3 regions were amplified from RNA transcripts for repertoire sequencing. The first round of RT-PCR was done with HTBI primers and the Qiagen OneStep RT-PCR kit, and was followed by a second round of multiplex PCR, then size selection and purification. The public reads were quality trimmed at Q25 with fastp and then assembled into clones with MiXCR by TCRdb, keeping productive beta chains. Rows are unified per CDR3 protein, each entry keeping the most common DNA and genes. The sample contains 45,000 to 60,000 distinct CDR3 sequences, approximately 52% of them found a single time. The ten largest clonotypes hold 4.5% to 5% of the sample. Sequencing input: peripheral blood. Receptors were obtained from an adult woman with Graves' ophthalmopathy.

This rearrangement joins TRBV29-1 to TRBJ2-7; D unresolved. Trimming took 0 bases from V and 3 from J, leaving 9 bases between them. This CDR3 has 13 residues. CDR1 is SQVTM, CDR2 ANQGSEA, per germline. CDR3 region: CSVEDPLNYEQYF. In DNA form, the CDR3 reads TGCAGCGTTGAAGATCCGTTGAACTACGAGCAGTACTTC.

This chain links TRBV25-1 with TRBJ1-4, with 7 bases fitting TRBD1. The germline V gene has CDR1 MGHDK and CDR2 SYGVNS. The ends lost 6 bases at V and 8 bases at J; junction bases unmatched: 9. The CDR3 extends over 14 amino acids. The CDR3 nucleotides are TGTGCCAGCAGCGTTGGGGCAGGGGGGGAAAAACTGTTTTTT. Protein: CASSVGAGGEKLFF.

The chain couples TRBV4-1 to TRBJ2-3; D perhaps matches TRBD1 (6 bases). Trimming took off 6 bases at V and 0 bases at J, with 10 bases between the two ends. The germline CDR1 and CDR2 sequences are MGHRA and YSYEKL. The CDR3 totals 14 residues. DNA of the CDR3: TGCGCCAGCAGGCAGGGGATTAGCACAGATACGCAGTATTTT. It codes for CASRQGISTDTQYF.

For this clonotype: A read error is likely, as this CDR3 ends without the conserved phenylalanine or tryptophan. No DNA is shown, since the ends of the CDR3 on it are uncertain; the CDR3 is the one TCRdb lists. The V and J genes are TRBV20-1 and TRBJ2-7; the table's D call, TRBD2, was not checked against the DNA. Germline assignment: CDR1 DFQATT and CDR2 SNEGSKA (reference sequence). The CDR3 is 9 residues long, counting both termini. CDR3 sequence: CSARDLGTS.

In this sample, this clonotype turned up once. The chain has TRBV2 and TRBJ1-5; no definite D call. The CDR3 contains 19 residues. Trimming removed 4 bases at V and 0 bases at J, with 22 bases between. Germline CDR1 SNHLY, CDR2 FYNNEI. The CDR3 sequence is CASSGASPFEQYSNQPQHF. CDR3 DNA: TGTGCCAGCAGTGGCGCTAGCCCCTTCGAGCAGTATAGCAATCAGCCCCAGCATTTT.

There are many counts of this clonotype. This chain connects TRBV28 to TRBJ2-7; D may be TRBD1 (5 bases). Germline-derived CDR1 and CDR2 are MDHEN and SYDVKM. V was pared by 6 bases and J by 4 bases, with 16 bases between. CDR3 length equals 14 residues. The CDR3 DNA reads TGTGCCAGCAGCCAAGGGGTGGCTTATTACGAGCAGTACTTC. As protein: CASSQGVAYYEQYF.

Notes on this clonotype: Just one base apart from a much larger clone, this may be a read error. The V call is TRBV4-1, the J call TRBJ2-1, with D maybe TRBD2 (5 bases). CDR1 MGHRA and CDR2 YSYEKL come from the germline V gene. The CDR3 covers 17 residues. DNA of the CDR3: TGCGCCAGCAGCCAGAGCGATGACGGACTCTCCTACAATGAGCAGCTCTTC. This sequence encodes CASSQSDDGLSYNEQLF.

This clonotype has a count of ten or more. The chain uses TRBV5-1 and TRBJ2-2; D unresolved. CDR3 length: 13 amino acids. Trimming pared 2 bases from V and 7 bases from J, leaving 9 bases between. Germline V gene data show CDR1 as SGHRS and CDR2 as YFSETQ. Here the CDR3 DNA reads TGCGCCAGCAGCTTCAGTTCGGGCGGGGAGCTGTTTTTT. Amino acids: CASSFSSGGELFF.

V usage is TRBV15 and J usage is TRBJ2-1; 13 nucleotides line up with TRBD2. Germline V gene data show CDR1 as LNHNV and CDR2 as YYDKDF (reference sequence). Losses at the gene ends were 1 base for V and 8 bases for J; bases not matched to a gene: 8. The CDR3 totals 17 residues. CDR3 loop: CATSRALGTSGTDEQFF. The CDR3 DNA follows: TGTGCCACCAGCAGAGCTCTTGGGACTAGCGGGACCGATGAGCAGTTCTTC.

This clonotype occurred many times. The CDR3 nucleotides read TGCAGTGCTGGGGGGGGGACCGGGGCCAACGTCCTGACTTTC. Translation gives CSAGGGTGANVLTF. V and J are TRBV20-1 and TRBJ2-6, with 7 positions matching TRBD2. Germline V gene data show CDR1 as DFQATT and CDR2 as SNEGSKA (reference sequence). The CDR3 is 14 residues long. The junction had 5 bases not matched to a gene; V was cut back by 5 bases and J by 4 bases.

Comments on this clonotype: This may stem from a read error, because a much larger clone lies one nucleotide away. The CDR3 sequence: CASSYNHLTSGSMYEQYV. The DNA for the CDR3 is TGTGCCAGCAGTTACAATCATTTAACTAGCGGGAGTATGTACGAGCAGTACGTC. This sequence joins TRBV6-2 or TRBV6-3 and TRBJ2-7; 11 bases match TRBD2. CDR3 size: 18 residues. Trimming at V came to 2 bases and at J to 4 bases, leaving 13 bases not matched to a gene. Germline-derived CDR1 and CDR2 are MNHEY and SVGEGT.

In its sample, this clonotype was seen once. The chain carries TRBV4-1 and TRBJ2-1; D tentatively reads TRBD1 or TRBD2 (6 bases each). Trimming cost V 0 bases and J 6 bases, with 21 bases left between them. CDR1 and CDR2 from the germline V gene are MGHRA and YSYEKL. CDR3 length equals 18 residues. The CDR3 DNA reads as TGCGCCAGCAGCCAAGAGGGGGCGAGATTCATGGGGGGCAATGAGCAGTTCTTC. It codes for CASSQEGARFMGGNEQFF.